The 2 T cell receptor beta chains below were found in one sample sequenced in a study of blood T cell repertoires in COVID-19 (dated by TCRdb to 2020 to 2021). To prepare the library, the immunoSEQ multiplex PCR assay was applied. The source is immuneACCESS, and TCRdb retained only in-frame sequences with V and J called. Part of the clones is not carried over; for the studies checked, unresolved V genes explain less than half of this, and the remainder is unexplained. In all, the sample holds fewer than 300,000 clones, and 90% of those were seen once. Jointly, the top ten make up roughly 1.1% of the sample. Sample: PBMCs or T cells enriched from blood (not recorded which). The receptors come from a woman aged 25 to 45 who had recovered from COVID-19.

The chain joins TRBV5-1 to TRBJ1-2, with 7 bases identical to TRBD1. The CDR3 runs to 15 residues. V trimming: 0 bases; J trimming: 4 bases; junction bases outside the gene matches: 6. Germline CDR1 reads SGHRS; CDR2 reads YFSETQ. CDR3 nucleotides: TGCGCCAGCAGCTTGGGGCAGGGGGGCACCTATGGCTACACCTTC. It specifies CASSLGQGGTYGYTF.

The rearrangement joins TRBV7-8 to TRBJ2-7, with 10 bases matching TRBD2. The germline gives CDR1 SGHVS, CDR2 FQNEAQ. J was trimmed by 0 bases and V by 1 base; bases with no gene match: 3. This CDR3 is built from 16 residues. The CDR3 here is CASSLDASGGSYEQYF. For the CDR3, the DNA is TGTGCCAGCAGCTTAGACGCTAGCGGGGGCTCCTACGAGCAGTACTTC.